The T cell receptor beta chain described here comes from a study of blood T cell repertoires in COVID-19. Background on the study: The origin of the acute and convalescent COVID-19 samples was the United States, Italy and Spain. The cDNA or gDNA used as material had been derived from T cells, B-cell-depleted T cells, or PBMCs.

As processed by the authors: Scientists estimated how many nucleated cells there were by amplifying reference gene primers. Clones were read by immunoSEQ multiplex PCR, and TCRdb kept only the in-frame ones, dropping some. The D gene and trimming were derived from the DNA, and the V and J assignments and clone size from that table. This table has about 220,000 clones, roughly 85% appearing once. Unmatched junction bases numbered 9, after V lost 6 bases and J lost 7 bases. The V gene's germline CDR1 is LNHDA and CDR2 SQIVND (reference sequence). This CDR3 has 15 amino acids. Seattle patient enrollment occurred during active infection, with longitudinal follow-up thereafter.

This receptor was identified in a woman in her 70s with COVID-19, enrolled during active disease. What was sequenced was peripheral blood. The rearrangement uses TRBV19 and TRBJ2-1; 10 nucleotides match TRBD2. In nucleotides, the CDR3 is TGTGCCAGTAGGATTACTAGCGGGAATAGAAATGAGCAGTTCTTC. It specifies CASRITSGNRNEQFF.